This T cell receptor (beta chain) comes out of a study of blood T cell repertoires in COVID-19. Study context: Specimens from acute and convalescent COVID-19 originated in the United States, Italy and Spain. PBMCs, B-cell-depleted T cells, or T cells were the source of the cDNA or gDNA that made up the material.

Germline loops: CDR1 MGHRA, CDR2 YSYEKL. J gave up 6 bases and V 0 bases, and 12 bases lay outside the gene matches. The CDR3 runs to 17 residues. Profiled with immunoSEQ multiplex PCR; TCRdb holds only in-frame clones, not every one. Of approximately 81,000 clones in the sample, around 92% were seen once. The sequence derives from a woman aged 45-65 years in a cohort sampled during active COVID-19. The specimen sequenced was peripheral blood. This sequence joins TRBV4-1 and TRBJ2-7, with 9 bases lining up with TRBD2. CDR3 protein: CASSQDPTGTSRGEQYF. The CDR3, as DNA: TGCGCCAGCAGCCAAGATCCAACCGGGACTAGCCGGGGCGAGCAGTACTTC.